This T cell receptor beta chain emerged from a study of vaccination and CD4 T cells after COVID-19. Study-wide context: Nasal swab PCR identified SARS-CoV-2 in the convalescent patients, of whom eight to ten were mild and one severe.

The Oncomine TCR Beta short-read assay generated sequence data from the DNA of cultured CD4+ T cells. Genomic DNA was isolated from cultured CD4+ T cells. TCRdb redid the calling of the PCR reads with MiXCR, one entry per CDR3 protein. The table lists 7,500 to 8,500 distinct CDR3 sequences, about 61% of them singletons, with 35% to 45% in the top ten. V gave up 0 bases and J gave up 5 bases, with 5 bases separating them. This CDR3 has 13 amino acids. Germline loops: CDR1 LNHNV, CDR2 YYDKDF (reference sequence). Treatment reported: approximately 9-day PBMC culture with coronavirus spike peptide pools or control peptides (ViraFEST assay). Fresh IL-2 medium was used to replace half of the medium on days 3 and 7. Notes on this clonotype: Antigen specificity is unknown.

The specimen was CD4+ T cells from blood, cultured in vitro. The sequence was collected from a human donor who had recovered from COVID-19. V and J are TRBV15 and TRBJ2-1, with D uncertain. The CDR3, as DNA: TGTGCCACCAGCAGAGACCACAACAATGAGCAGTTCTTC. Its protein product is CATSRDHNNEQFF.